These 31 T cell receptor beta chains came from one sample sequenced in a study of breast tumors, draining lymph nodes, adjacent tissues. The lymph nodes were axillary draining lymph nodes from breast cancer patients. TCRdb reanalysed the multiplex PCR reads using MiXCR and keeps one entry per CDR3 protein. Among about 89,000 distinct CDR3 sequences listed, around 29% were seen once. The sequenced sample was axillary lymph node tissue. Receptor source: a female donor with breast cancer. Some clones in this sample may be carry-over from other donors' samples.

In this sample, this clonotype turned up many times. The V gene is TRBV11-2, the J gene TRBJ2-3, with 10 bases identical to TRBD2. V lost 8 bases, J lost 2 bases, and 10 bases stayed unmatched. The germline CDR1 and CDR2 sequences are SGHAT and FQNNGV. The CDR3 is made up of 16 amino acids. The CDR3 coding sequence is TGTGCCAGCTTCTCCTTAGCGGGAGGACTCACAGATACGCAGTATTTT. Translated, it gives CASFSLAGGLTDTQYF.

J is TRBJ2-7 and V is TRBV7-8, with TRBD2 matching 13 bases. The tail of the sequence fits TRBJ2-5 better, so the J call may be wrong. CDR1 and CDR2 (germline): SGHVS, FQNEAQ. The CDR3 covers 16 residues. The CDR3: CASSSTGTSGIETQYF. Written as DNA, the CDR3 is TGTGCCAGCAGCTCAACCGGGACTAGCGGGATTGAGACCCAGTACTTC.

Regarding this clonotype: A much bigger clone sits one base away, suggesting this may be a read error. The rearrangement links TRBV5-1 to TRBJ2-1; D call uncertain. The CDR3 runs to 12 residues. Germline lookup yields CDR1 SGHRS and CDR2 YFSETQ. The CDR3 nucleotides read TGCGCCAGCAGCTTGGTTTCGGATGAGCACTTCTTC. Amino acid sequence: CASSLVSDEHFF.

The chain combines TRBV25-1 with TRBJ2-5; the match to TRBD2 covers 11 bases. With V trimmed by 4 bases and J by 5 bases, 9 bases remained unmatched. Per the germline V gene, CDR1 is MGHDK and CDR2 is SYGVNS. The CDR3 length is 16 residues. As DNA, the CDR3 is TGTGCCAGCAGTGCCCATAGCGGGGGGGTGGGGGAGACCCAGTACTTC. It codes for CASSAHSGGVGETQYF.

This clonotype was observed at least ten times. The J gene is TRBJ2-1, the V gene TRBV9; a possible D gene is TRBD2 (6 bases). The CDR3 covers 13 residues. CDR1 and CDR2 (germline): SGDLS, YYNGEE. V lost 0 bases and J 10 bases, leaving 11 bases between the germline ends. CDR3 amino acids: CASSVVGGKEQFF. CDR3 in DNA: TGTGCCAGCAGCGTAGTAGGCGGGAAGGAGCAGTTCTTC.

The V and J genes are TRBV9 and TRBJ2-3; 9 bases agree with TRBD1. CDR1 and CDR2 from the germline V gene are SGDLS and YYNGEE. There are 16 residues in the CDR3. V lost 0 bases and J lost 0; bases outside the gene matches: 2. CDR3 DNA sequence: TGTGCCAGCAGCGTAGCGGGACAGGGTAGCACAGATACGCAGTATTTT. Protein sequence: CASSVAGQGSTDTQYF.

This clonotype was seen ten or more times. J is TRBJ1-3 and V is TRBV7-9, with unresolved D. In germline, CDR1 is SEHNR, CDR2 FQNEAQ (reference sequence). V dropped 5 bases and J dropped 0 bases, with 23 bases sitting between them. This CDR3 has 19 amino acids. The CDR3 is CASSPPLGSTPASGNTIYF. The CDR3 nucleotides read TGTGCCAGCAGCCCCCCCCTGGGGAGTACGCCCGCCTCTGGAAACACCATATATTTT.

This clonotype has a count of ten or more. V and J are TRBV19 and TRBJ1-6; 7 positions agree with TRBD1. J gave up 6 bases and V 6 bases, and 8 bases lay outside the gene matches. The CDR3 sequence is 15 residues long. CDR1 is LNHDA, CDR2 SQIVND, per germline (reference sequence). The CDR3 bases are TGTGCCAGTAGGACAACCGGGACAGCTAATTCACCCCTCCACTTT. It is translated as CASRTTGTANSPLHF.

The table lists this clonotype with many counts. The V call is TRBV24-1, the J call TRBJ2-3; a weak D match, TRBD1 (5 bases). With 1 base removed from V and 2 bases from J, the gap between germline ends came to 12 bases. There are 16 residues in the CDR3. In germline, CDR1 is KGHDR, CDR2 SFDVKD. The CDR3 loop reads CATSDLSQGNTDTQYF. In DNA form, the CDR3 reads TGTGCCACCAGTGATTTAAGTCAGGGTAACACAGATACGCAGTATTTT.

This clonotype was observed many times. This rearrangement joins TRBV7-2 to TRBJ2-5; D ambiguous. The CDR3 loop spans 14 amino acids. Trimming left V 1 base short and J 2 bases short, with 8 bases between. Germline CDR1 SGHTA, CDR2 FQGNSA. CDR3 in amino acids: CASSLVPTQETQYF. The CDR3 bases are TGTGCCAGCAGCTTAGTTCCAACACAAGAGACCCAGTACTTC.

In this sample, this clonotype turned up many times. The chain combines TRBV12-3 or TRBV12-4 with TRBJ1-2; D possibly corresponds to TRBD1 (6 bases). The germline V and J ends were trimmed by 4 bases and 6 bases, with 21 bases remaining between them. CDR3 length equals 16 residues. This CDR3 reads CASSSHTGLSNNGYTF. CDR3 sequence (DNA): TGTGCCAGCAGTTCACACACAGGGTTGTCGAATAATGGCTACACCTTC.

This clonotype was recorded many times. V gene TRBV9 combines with J gene TRBJ1-5; D is undetermined. The CDR3 spans 15 residues. From germline, CDR1 is SGDLS and CDR2 YYNGEE. The V gene lost 5 bases and the J gene lost 0 bases, with 12 bases spanning the gap. CDR3 sequence: CASSPGWVSNQPQHF. The CDR3 DNA follows: TGTGCCAGCAGTCCCGGATGGGTTAGCAATCAGCCCCAGCATTTT. Looking up the rest from reference TRBV9 and TRBJ1-5 gives the full variable domain: DSGVTQTPKHLITATGQRVTLRCSPRSGDLSVYWYQQSLDQGLQFLIQYYNGEERAKGNILERFSAQQFPDLHSELNLSSLELGDSALYFCASSPGWVSNQPQHFGDGTRLSIL.

Ten or more counts support this clonotype. The chain combines TRBV12-3 or TRBV12-4 with TRBJ1-2; possible D gene TRBD1, 5 bases. The CDR3 length is 13 residues. V lost 7 bases and J 7 bases, leaving 16 bases between the germline ends. The CDR3 coding sequence is TGTGCCAGCACCCTAGGGCAGGGTATTGGCTACACCTTC. Translated: CASTLGQGIGYTF.

This clonotype was detected only a few times. A much larger clone lies one base from this, so it may be a read error. The gene calls are TRBV20-1 and TRBJ2-1; TRBD2 aligns across 7 bases. In germline, CDR1 is DFQATT, CDR2 SNEGSKA (reference sequence). V lost 3 bases to trimming and J lost 1 base; unmatched junction nucleotides: 6. The CDR3 covers 15 residues. The CDR3 nucleotides read TGCAGTGCTAGTAAAGCGGGGATATCCTACAATGAGCAGTTCTTC. This sequence encodes CSASKAGISYNEQFF.

V gene TRBV20-1 combines with J gene TRBJ2-5; TRBD2 matches at 10 bases. The J call may not be correct, given that the DNA end is closer to TRBJ2-7. The CDR3 runs 13 residues. Germline lookup yields CDR1 DFQATT and CDR2 SNEGSKA (reference sequence). The CDR3: CSAKTSGYYEQYF. The CDR3 nucleotides read TGCAGTGCTAAGACTAGCGGGTACTACGAGCAGTACTTC.

This clonotype was recorded at least ten times. This could be a read error, since a much larger clone is one nucleotide away. The V gene is TRBV20-1, the J gene TRBJ2-7; D might be TRBD1 (6 bases). CDR1 DFQATT and CDR2 SNEGSKA come from the germline V gene (reference sequence). The CDR3 runs 14 residues. Trimming took off 1 base at V and 6 bases at J, with 16 bases between the two ends. CDR3 residues: CSARAGVANSEQYF. CDR3 nucleotides: TGCAGTGCTAGAGCAGGGGTTGCTAACTCCGAGCAGTACTTC.

This clonotype was seen repeatedly, ten times or more. This rearrangement joins TRBV19 to TRBJ1-5; D is unresolved. The CDR3 totals 13 residues. Germline CDR1 LNHDA, CDR2 SQIVND (reference sequence). V lost 4 bases, J lost 4 bases, and 8 bases lay in between. DNA of the CDR3: TGTGCCAGTAGTAACTTCAGGAATCAGCCCCAGCATTTT. Translated, it gives CASSNFRNQPQHF.

This clonotype was observed many times. The rearrangement joins TRBV13 to TRBJ2-5; 9 bases agree with TRBD1. Germline assignment: CDR1 PRHDT and CDR2 FYEKMQ (reference sequence). The J segment lost 5 bases and the V segment lost 6 bases, leaving 13 bases of the junction unmatched. The CDR3 sequence is 16 residues long. The CDR3 spells CASSAHPGQGRETQYF. The CDR3 DNA reads TGTGCCAGCAGTGCCCATCCCGGACAGGGGAGGGAGACCCAGTACTTC.

This clonotype was seen only a few times. Given a much more abundant clone one base away, this may be a read error. Written as DNA, the CDR3 is TGTGCCAGCAGCTTAGTCGGGACTAGCGGGACAGAAGTGGGGGCCAACGTCCCGACTTTC. It codes for CASSLVGTSGTEVGANVPTF. The chain recombines TRBV13 with TRBJ2-6, with 13 nucleotides matching TRBD2. The CDR3 extends over 20 amino acids. Germline loops: CDR1 PRHDT, CDR2 FYEKMQ (reference sequence).

This clonotype was seen repeatedly, ten times or more. This chain links TRBV5-6 with TRBJ2-1, with 10 bases aligning to TRBD2. The ends lost 5 bases at V and 2 bases at J; junction bases unmatched: 7. CDR3 length: 16 amino acids. Germline V lookup: CDR1 SGHDT, CDR2 YYEEEE. Written as DNA, the CDR3 is TGTGCCAGCAGGCAACAAAGCGGGAGGGCCTACAATGAGCAGTTCTTC. It encodes CASRQQSGRAYNEQFF.

In this sample, this clonotype turned up many times. The chain links TRBV3-1 to TRBJ2-1; 10 bases align to TRBD2. The CDR3 loop spans 17 amino acids. With 6 bases clipped from V and 5 bases from J, the junction kept 13 bases outside the gene matches. Germline V gene data show CDR1 as LGHDT and CDR2 as YNNKEL (reference sequence). CDR3 loop: CASSRKMLAGAHNEQFF. CDR3 coding DNA: TGTGCCAGCAGTCGTAAGATGCTAGCGGGAGCGCACAATGAGCAGTTCTTC.

In its sample, this clonotype was seen many times. This sequence joins TRBV7-9 and TRBJ1-2; 8 bases are shared with TRBD1. This CDR3 region has 13 residues. Per germline, CDR1 SEHNR and CDR2 FQNEAQ (reference sequence). With V trimmed by 5 bases and J by 6 bases, 5 bases remained unmatched. CDR3 sequence reads: CASSPDRVNGYTF. CDR3 in DNA: TGTGCCAGCAGCCCGGACAGGGTTAATGGCTACACCTTC.

For this clonotype: An end of the junction does not agree with germline; a read error may underlie this. This CDR3 reads CASSLRRGRAGGGLFF. CDR3 coding DNA: TGTGCCAGCAGCCTACGTCGCGGGAGGGCCGGCGGGGGGCTGTTTTTT. The chain links TRBV6-5 to TRBJ2-2; 9 positions agree with TRBD2. The CDR3 sequence is 16 residues long. Germline CDR1 MNHEY, CDR2 SVGAGI.

This clonotype was observed at least ten times. As DNA, the CDR3 is TGTGCCAGCAGCTTAGCGGGCAGGGGGCATGAGCAGTACTTC. Its translation: CASSLAGRGHEQYF. The rearrangement uses TRBV7-2 and TRBJ2-7; TRBD1 matches at 8 bases. V trimming: 0 bases; J trimming: 7 bases; junction bases outside the gene matches: 5. This CDR3 has 14 amino acids. Germline V gene lookup returns CDR1 SGHTA and CDR2 FQGNSA.

A remark on this clonotype: A read error is possible here, since a much larger clone lies one base away. This chain joins TRBV20-1 and TRBJ2-1, with D possibly matching TRBD2 (6 bases). In germline, CDR1 is DFQATT, CDR2 SNEGSKA (reference sequence). This CDR3 region has 14 residues. Trimming cost V 6 bases and J 9 bases, with 21 bases left between them. DNA of the CDR3: TGCAGTGCCTACGGCGGGGACGCCGAGACTGAGCAGTTCTTC. This sequence encodes CSAYGGDAETEQFF.

To note about this clonotype: Here the CDR3 omits its conserved ending phenylalanine or tryptophan, so a read error is the likely source. This sequence joins TRBV20-1 and TRBJ2-1; D gene uncertain. Germline CDR1 is DFQATT and CDR2 is SNEGSKA (reference sequence). V dropped 1 base and J dropped 9 bases, with 13 bases sitting between them. This CDR3 region has 13 residues. The CDR3 coding sequence is TGCAGTGCTAGAGTTCTCCTAGTTGGTGAGCAGTTCCTC. It is translated as CSARVLLVGEQFL.

This clonotype appeared many times. The rearrangement joins TRBV7-3 to TRBJ2-1; maybe TRBD2 (6 bases). Germline-derived CDR1 and CDR2 are SGHTA and FQGTGA. The CDR3 has 16 residues. V gave up 7 bases and J gave up 1 base, with 17 bases separating them. The CDR3, as DNA: TGTGCCAGCACCTCGTCAGCGGGTGATTCCTACAATGAGCAGTTCTTC. Protein sequence: CASTSSAGDSYNEQFF.

The sample holds many counts of this clonotype. The V and J genes are TRBV24-1 and TRBJ1-2, with 7 bases identical to TRBD1. Germline-derived CDR1 and CDR2 are KGHDR and SFDVKD. V was pared by 3 bases and J by 5 bases, with 5 bases of the junction left unmatched. CDR3 length: 14 amino acids. The DNA for the CDR3 is TGTGCCACCAGTGATACAGGGGCTACTTATGGCTACACCTTC. It encodes CATSDTGATYGYTF.

This clonotype occurred a few times. This may be a read error, as it is one base from a much larger clone. V gene TRBV6-2 or TRBV6-3 combines with J gene TRBJ1-5; TRBD1 might be the D (5 bases). V lost 5 bases and J 3 bases, leaving 8 bases between the germline ends. This CDR3 contains 13 residues. Germline assignment: CDR1 MNHEY and CDR2 SVGEGT. The CDR3 is CASSPDTNQPQHF. In DNA, the CDR3 is TGTGCCAGCAGTCCGGACACCAATCAGCCCCAGCATTTT.

Of note for this clonotype: A clone one base away is much larger, so this may be a read error. This chain connects TRBV12-3 or TRBV12-4 to TRBJ1-1; D gene unclear. The CDR3 loop spans 13 amino acids. Here the CDR3 reads CASSYREGSEASF. CDR3 DNA sequence: TGTGCCAGCAGTTACAGAGAGGGATCCGAAGCTTCCTTT.

This clonotype was counted at least ten times. The chain joins TRBV10-2 to TRBJ2-7; the match to TRBD2 covers 10 bases. From germline, CDR1 is WSHSY and CDR2 SAAADI. The V gene end was trimmed by 2 bases and the J gene end by 2 bases; junction bases not matched to a gene: 6. This CDR3 has 16 amino acids. The CDR3 loop reads CASSEPGLAGAYEQYF. CDR3 sequence (DNA): TGCGCCAGCAGTGAGCCCGGGCTAGCGGGAGCCTACGAGCAGTACTTC.